These 27 T cell receptor beta chains came from one sample sequenced in a study of T cells in Graves' hyperthyroidism and ophthalmopathy. What was amplified from RNA transcripts were TCR beta CDR3 regions. HTBI primers were employed in a first-round RT-PCR of the TCR CDR3. MiXCR, run by TCRdb on the multiplex PCR reads, gives a single entry per CDR3 protein. Counted here are some 800,000 distinct CDR3 sequences, 35% to 40% occurring once; the ten biggest clones make up around 10%. Sequenced material: blood. Source of these receptors: a man younger than 30 with Graves' hyperthyroidism.

The chain carries TRBV7-9 and TRBJ2-2, with D perhaps matching TRBD2 (5 bases). Per the germline V gene, CDR1 is SEHNR and CDR2 is FQNEAQ (reference sequence). This CDR3 has 15 amino acids. The germline V and J ends were trimmed by 0 bases and 6 bases, with 11 bases remaining between them. In DNA form, the CDR3 reads TGTGCCAGCAGCTTAGCAGGAGGAATTGCCGGGGAGCTGTTTTTT. This codes for CASSLAGGIAGELFF.

This clonotype was counted only a few times. This chain connects TRBV9 to TRBJ2-7, with D perhaps TRBD1 (6 bases). CDR1 is SGDLS and CDR2 is YYNGEE in the germline V gene. Between the trimmed V and J ends, which lost 4 bases and 3 bases, there was a span of 14 bases. This CDR3 is 14 amino acids long. The CDR3 DNA follows: TGTGCCAGCAGCCCAGAGGGACATATCTACGAGCAGTACTTC. Translation gives CASSPEGHIYEQYF.

This sequence joins TRBV7-9 and TRBJ1-2; a weak D match, TRBD1 (6 bases). V dropped 5 bases and J dropped 4 bases, with 17 bases sitting between them. Germline values: CDR1 SEHNR, CDR2 FQNEAQ (reference sequence). CDR3 length: 15 residues. CDR3 amino acids: CASSQGGHLSYGYTF. The CDR3 DNA reads TGTGCCAGCAGCCAAGGGGGACACCTTTCCTATGGCTACACCTTC.

The chain has TRBV4-1 and TRBJ1-6; D not certain. V was cut by 0 bases and J by 8 bases, with 8 bases left in between. Germline V lookup: CDR1 MGHRA, CDR2 YSYEKL. This CDR3 contains 14 residues. CDR3 region: CASSQDMGDSPLHF. The CDR3 bases are TGCGCCAGCAGCCAAGATATGGGAGATTCACCCCTCCACTTT.

The chain joins TRBV12-3 or TRBV12-4 to TRBJ1-1, with a weak D call TRBD1 (5 bases). Trimming cost V 6 bases and J 4 bases, with 15 bases left between them. The CDR3 totals 14 residues. This chain's CDR3 is CASSPSGGGTEAFF. The CDR3 DNA follows: TGTGCCAGCAGCCCCTCGGGGGGTGGCACTGAAGCTTTCTTT.

The chain has TRBV7-2 and TRBJ1-2; TRBD1 matches at 7 bases. CDR3 length equals 13 residues. The trim removed 4 bases at V and 6 bases at J, leaving 5 bases unmatched. Germline values: CDR1 SGHTA, CDR2 FQGNSA. Here the CDR3 reads CASSSRQGDGYTF. CDR3 nucleotide sequence: TGTGCCAGCAGCTCGCGCCAGGGGGATGGCTACACCTTC.

The rearrangement links TRBV7-2 to TRBJ2-5; TRBD2 matches at 7 bases. The V gene's germline CDR1 is SGHTA and CDR2 FQGNSA. V trimming: 10 bases; J trimming: 5 bases; junction bases outside the gene matches: 4. The CDR3 has 11 residues. This chain's CDR3 is CATTSAETQYF. The CDR3 coding sequence is TGTGCCACAACTAGCGCGGAGACCCAGTACTTC.

Turning to this clonotype: Since a much larger clone is just one base distant, this may be a read error. The chain carries TRBV7-2 and TRBJ2-5; 9 bases are shared with TRBD2. V was clipped by 4 bases and J by 12 bases; unmatched bases: 9. CDR1 SGHTA and CDR2 FQGNSA come from the germline V gene. This CDR3 is 13 amino acids long. The CDR3, as DNA: TGTGCCAGCAGCTCAGAATCCGGCGGGGGGGAGTACTTC. Its protein is CASSSESGGGEYF.

The J gene is TRBJ1-2, the V gene TRBV5-1; unclear D gene. This CDR3 has 14 amino acids. Germline assignment: CDR1 SGHRS and CDR2 YFSETQ. Trimming removed 4 bases from V and 2 bases from J, with 12 bases in between. The CDR3 loop is CASSRDTANYGYTF. The CDR3 DNA sequence: TGCGCCAGCAGCCGAGACACTGCAAACTATGGCTACACCTTC.

This sequence joins TRBV7-6 and TRBJ1-6, with unresolved D. Germline CDR1 SGHVS, CDR2 FNYEAQ. V lost 1 base and J lost 0, with 10 bases in between. The CDR3 has 17 residues. CDR3: CASSLEAISSYNSPLHF. The CDR3, as DNA: TGTGCCAGCAGCTTAGAAGCGATCAGCTCCTATAATTCACCCCTCCACTTT.

At least ten counts were recorded for this clonotype. The chain recombines TRBV29-1 with TRBJ2-3, with D unresolved. V dropped 6 bases and J dropped 1 base, with 11 bases sitting between them. The CDR3 is 13 residues long. Germline V CDR1 and CDR2: SQVTM, ANQGSEA. This CDR3 reads CSVDNMGTDTQYF. CDR3 coding DNA: TGCAGCGTCGACAACATGGGCACAGATACGCAGTATTTT.

The chain joins TRBV2 to TRBJ2-6; 8 bases agree with TRBD1. Trimming cost V 4 bases and J 2 bases; bases outside gene matches: 10. CDR1 and CDR2 from the germline V gene are SNHLY and FYNNEI. The CDR3 loop spans 18 amino acids. The CDR3: CASSGGRTGRTGANVLTF. DNA of the CDR3: TGTGCCAGCAGTGGAGGGAGGACAGGGAGGACTGGGGCCAACGTCCTGACTTTC.

About this clonotype itself: One junction end disagrees with the germline gene, perhaps due to a read error. This chain uses TRBV10-3 with TRBJ2-7, with TRBD2 identical over 9 bases. This CDR3 is built from 16 residues. Germline assignment: CDR1 ENHRY and CDR2 SYGVKD. CDR3 nucleotide sequence: TGTGCCAGCAGTTACTCTAGGACTAGCGAGACCTACGAGCAGTACTTC. Translation: CASSYSRTSETYEQYF.

This chain joins TRBV7-9 and TRBJ2-7; tentatively, D is TRBD1 or TRBD2 (5 bases each). The CDR3 runs 16 residues. Germline V gene lookup returns CDR1 SEHNR and CDR2 FQNEAQ (reference sequence). Trimming cost V 5 bases and J 5 bases, with 22 bases left between them. The CDR3 here is CASSPPEGSSFHEQYF. Here the CDR3 DNA reads TGTGCCAGCAGCCCCCCTGAGGGGTCATCTTTCCACGAGCAGTACTTC.

This clonotype has just a few counts. This chain uses TRBV4-1 with TRBJ1-4; D is perhaps TRBD1 (5 bases). V gave up 1 base and J gave up 7 bases, with 10 bases separating them. Germline values: CDR1 MGHRA, CDR2 YSYEKL. The CDR3 loop spans 14 amino acids. For the CDR3, the DNA is TGCGCCAGCAGCCAAGGCAGGGCAAGTGAAAAACTGTTTTTT. This encodes CASSQGRASEKLFF.

The genes are TRBV7-8 and TRBJ2-7, with a weak D call TRBD2 (6 bases). Per the germline V gene, CDR1 is SGHVS and CDR2 is FQNEAQ. The V end was cut by 5 bases, the J end by 2 bases, with 16 bases between. The CDR3 length is 15 residues. CDR3 region: CASSSRDSQPYEQYF. The CDR3 region has the DNA TGTGCCAGCAGCAGCCGGGACTCACAGCCCTACGAGCAGTACTTC.

This clonotype was seen only a few times. This chain's CDR3 is CASSQGQVAAFF. The DNA of the CDR3 is TGTGCCAGCAGTCAGGGACAGGTCGCAGCTTTCTTT. The chain links TRBV12-3 or TRBV12-4 to TRBJ1-1, with TRBD1 matching 8 bases. The CDR3 sequence is 12 residues long. The trim removed 5 bases at V and 10 bases at J, leaving 6 bases unmatched.

This clonotype has just a few counts. The rearrangement joins TRBV19 to TRBJ2-7, with D perhaps being TRBD1 or TRBD2 (5 bases each). CDR3 length: 16 amino acids. Germline-derived CDR1 and CDR2 are LNHDA and SQIVND (reference sequence). V dropped 5 bases and J dropped 0 bases, with 17 bases sitting between them. The CDR3 here is CASSSWDGGVSYEQYF. CDR3 DNA sequence: TGTGCCAGTAGTTCGTGGGACGGCGGCGTCTCCTACGAGCAGTACTTC.

This clonotype was counted a few times. The J gene is TRBJ1-1, the V gene TRBV6-6; D may be TRBD1 (6 bases). Trimming shortened V by 10 bases and J by 0 bases, and 15 bases separated the two germline ends. The CDR3 consists of 14 residues. Looked up from germline, CDR1 is MNHNY and CDR2 is SVGAGI (reference sequence). This CDR3 is CATQPGTLNTEAFF. The CDR3 region has the DNA TGTGCCACCCAGCCCGGGACATTGAACACTGAAGCTTTCTTT.

This clonotype was seen only a few times. The gene calls are TRBV7-2 and TRBJ2-7; 8 nucleotides align to TRBD1. V trimming: 4 bases; J trimming: 7 bases; junction bases outside the gene matches: 15. This CDR3 region has 16 residues. Germline-derived CDR1 and CDR2 are SGHTA and FQGNSA. Here the CDR3 reads CASSYNPGTGPREQYF. For the CDR3, the DNA is TGTGCCAGCAGCTACAACCCCGGGACAGGCCCTCGGGAGCAGTACTTC.

This clonotype was counted a few times. This sequence may be a read error, since a much larger clone differs from it by one base. CDR3 sequence (DNA): TGCAGCACTACGGGGCTGGAGACCCAGTACTTC. The encoded protein is CSTTGLETQYF. The chain has TRBV29-1 and TRBJ2-5; D might be TRBD1 or TRBD2, each matching 5 bases. CDR3 length: 11 residues. Germline V gives CDR1 SQVTM, CDR2 ANQGSEA. Trimming took 8 bases from V and 5 from J, leaving 12 bases between them.

This chain links TRBV14 with TRBJ1-3, with D possibly matching TRBD1 (5 bases). Trimming left V 4 bases short and J 6 bases short, with 10 bases between. This CDR3 is built from 13 residues. The germline V gene encodes CDR1 SGHDN and CDR2 FVKESK. The CDR3 sequence: CASSPAGQNTIYF. The CDR3 DNA reads TGTGCCAGCAGCCCCGCGGGGCAAAACACCATATATTTT.

This clonotype was picked up a small number of times. This chain connects TRBV11-2 to TRBJ1-6, with D maybe TRBD1 (5 bases). The ends were cut back, 0 bases at V and 10 bases at J, with 10 bases in the middle. CDR1 and CDR2 (germline): SGHAT, FQNNGV. CDR3 length: 14 residues. The CDR3: CASSLEPGHSPLHF. The CDR3 DNA reads as TGTGCCAGCAGCTTAGAGCCAGGGCACTCACCCCTCCACTTT.

This clonotype appeared a few times. V is TRBV13 and J is TRBJ1-1; D unclear. The length of the CDR3 is 16 residues. Trimming took 4 bases from V and 0 from J, leaving 15 bases between them. In germline, CDR1 is PRHDT, CDR2 FYEKMQ (reference sequence). This CDR3 is CASSSGILSMNTEAFF. CDR3 sequence (DNA): TGTGCCAGCAGCTCCGGGATCCTCAGCATGAACACTGAAGCTTTCTTT.

The chain couples TRBV9 to TRBJ2-6; D unresolved. V gave up 0 bases and J gave up 5 bases, with 3 bases separating them. Germline-derived CDR1 and CDR2 are SGDLS and YYNGEE. CDR3 size: 13 residues. The CDR3 loop reads CASSVEWANVLTF. DNA of the CDR3: TGTGCCAGCAGCGTAGAATGGGCCAACGTCCTGACTTTC.

Ten or more counts support this clonotype. V and J are TRBV15 and TRBJ1-1; D remains ambiguous. There are 11 residues in the CDR3. Trimming removed 6 bases from V and 3 bases from J, with 5 bases in between. Germline values: CDR1 LNHNV, CDR2 YYDKDF (reference sequence). The chain's CDR3 is CATSEDTEAFF. Written as DNA, the CDR3 is TGTGCCACCAGTGAGGACACTGAAGCTTTCTTT.

In this sample, this clonotype turned up many times. The chain links TRBV20-1 to TRBJ1-5; D is undetermined. Trimming left V 4 bases short and J 5 bases short, with 18 bases between. Germline values: CDR1 DFQATT, CDR2 SNEGSKA (reference sequence). The CDR3 runs 15 residues. The CDR3 sequence: CSATTEGGSDQPQHF. For the CDR3, the DNA is TGCAGTGCTACGACGGAGGGAGGCTCCGATCAGCCCCAGCATTTT.